Listed here is a single T cell receptor (beta chain). This clonotype was counted many times. Its antigen is currently not known. Base qualities are missing; no much larger clone stands one base away. Instrument used: Illumina NovaSeq 6000. cDNA libraries for TCRalpha and TCRbeta were prepared by 5'RACE using constant-segment primers, with sample barcodes and unique molecular identifiers added. RNA was extracted from every sample with Trizol reagent. Library amplification was performed in two PCR steps, and a second sample barcode and Illumina TruSeq adapters were introduced in the second step. Libraries were sequenced on an Illumina NovaSeq with 2 x 150 bp paired-end reads. For the original study's pipeline: The reads were demultiplexed and collapsed into UMI-guided consensus sequences using migec v1.2.7. Using mixcr v2.1.11, UMI consensuses were aligned to TRA and TRB V and J templates and then assembled into clonotypes. A clonotype was counted as expanded or contracted only when both edgeR and NoisET called the clonotype significant, with the noise models trained on biological replicates. For edgeR calls, a false discovery rate-adjusted p below 0.01 and a log2 fold-change threshold of 1 were applied. As an exploratory analysis of dynamics, max-normalized trajectories of the 1000 most abundant clonotypes were examined by PCA with hierarchical clustering. Separately sequenced CD4+ and CD8+ repertoires were used to assign the CD4 or CD8 phenotype of responding clones. In TCRdb, the public reads were trimmed at Q25 with fastp and aligned with MiXCR, with productive beta chains retained. All rows with the same CDR3 protein become a single entry with the most common DNA and genes. TCRdb, not the authors, supplied the V and J calls. The sample table lists about 430,000 distinct CDR3 sequences, roughly 18% of them with a count of one. The ten largest clones take up about 22% of the sample.

In the germline V gene (reference sequence), CDR1 corresponds to LNHDA and CDR2 to SQIVND. The CDR3 starts with the cysteine, ends with the phenylalanine, and has 14 residues. The CDR3 DNA has 42 bases and is translated from base 1. From V the trimming removes 10 bases and from J it removes 6 bases, while the gene matches leave 13 bases of the junction unaccounted for. The source of the sample is a study of T-cell memory formation after mild COVID-19 (dated by TCRdb to 2020 to 2022). In the study overall: Most TCR sequence clusters were specific to one of the two donors. In two donors, T-cell clones that expanded and contracted after mild COVID-19 were tracked by sequencing TCRalpha and TCRbeta repertoires over time. The cohort was made up of two young adult volunteers, one female and one male, who were previously healthy.

Overall study outcomes, separate from this receptor: Whether the second-wave clones peaking on day 37 were SARS-CoV-2 specific was not confirmed. Contracting CD4+ clones were found mainly in CM and EM memory subsets, while CD8+ clones were enriched in EMRA. The study covered only a couple of mild cases, and larger cohorts including severe cases with pre-infection samples were considered necessary. Balanced CD4/CD8 phenotypes were observed for clones contracting from day 15 to 85, whereas a bias towards CD4+ was observed for a second wave of clones expanding from day 15 to 37. Some responding clones were found in pre-infection memory, which suggests that pre-existing cross-reactive memory T cells took part in the SARS-CoV-2 response.

Ficoll-Paque density gradient centrifugation was the method used to isolate PBMCs. The rearranged segments are TRBV19 and TRBJ1-1, and 8 junctional nucleotides match TRBD1. The TCR comes from a young man who had mild COVID-19 (a few samples of this study predate the infection). The sample titles of this study are shuffled in the database, so cell type and time point are left out; the donor was told from shared clones. Sequenced sample: PBMCs or a T cell subset sorted from them (not recorded which). The DNA is TGTGCCACTCGACAGGGGCCGCAACCACCTGAAGCTTTCTTT. This yields the protein CATRQGPQPPEAFF.